This is a list of T cell receptor beta chains from one sample in a study of T cell changes during pregnancy in multiple sclerosis. Using immunoSEQ multiplex PCR, the repertoire was profiled, and TCRdb retains in-frame clones only, with some absent. The sample includes 85,000 to 120,000 clones, about 90% of them seen just once. This sample comprised peripheral blood, obtained before pregnancy. These receptors all stem from a female donor with multiple sclerosis, enrolled in a pregnancy study. CDR3s include the opening cysteine and the closing phenylalanine or tryptophan. D genes are given only for firm matches. The size of a clone is reported for some rows only, either as once, few or many, or as a class for expanded clones.

cdr3_aa cdr3_nt d_call j_call clone_size v_call
CASSPEGAANTGELFF TGTGCCAGCTCACCGGAGGGGGCGGCGAACACCGGGGAGCTGTTTTTT - TRBJ2-2 - TRBV18
CASSLLGQGGTDTQYF TGTGCCAGCAGCTTATTGGGACAGGGAGGCACAGATACGCAGTATTTT TRBD1 TRBJ2-3 once TRBV7-3
CASSLTSGRGPRQETQYF TGTGCCAGCAGTCTTACTAGCGGGAGGGGGCCGAGACAAGAGACCCAGTACTTC TRBD2 TRBJ2-5 - TRBV28
CASSLVGGGLFGELFF TGTGCCAGCAGCTTAGTAGGGGGCGGTTTGTTCGGGGAGCTGTTTTTT TRBD1 TRBJ2-2 - TRBV7-2
CASRTGFSNQPQHF TGTGCCAGCAGGACAGGGTTTAGCAATCAGCCCCAGCATTTT TRBD1 TRBJ1-5 - TRBV27
CASSLGPEKTQYF TGTGCCAGCAGCTTGGGGCCAGAAAAGACCCAGTACTTC - TRBJ2-5 - TRBV5-6
CASSLGGEQYF TGTGCCAGCAGTTTAGGGGGGGAGCAGTACTTC - TRBJ2-7 - TRBV27
CAAQPMTGVVGKLFF TGCGCCGCACAGCCAATGACAGGGGTCGTCGGAAAACTGTTTTTT TRBD1 TRBJ1-4 - TRBV4-1
CATSSGPRPAGGANVLTF TGTGCCACCAGCTCGGGTCCTAGGCCAGCTGGGGGGGCCAACGTCCTGACTTTC - TRBJ2-6 - TRBV15
CASSAGTISNEQFF TGTGCCAGCAGTGCAGGGACTATTAGCAATGAGCAGTTCTTC TRBD2 TRBJ2-1 - TRBV6-1
CASRLRGGQQFF TGTGCCAGCAGGCTGAGGGGGGGGCAGCAGTTCTTC - TRBJ2-1 - TRBV28